This entry lists 5 T cell receptor beta chains sequenced from one sample in a study of blood T cell repertoires in COVID-19. Profiled with immunoSEQ multiplex PCR; TCRdb holds only in-frame clones, not every one. This table holds roughly 200,000 clones, more than 80% found once. Sequenced input: peripheral blood. Receptor source: a woman in her forties with COVID-19, enrolled during active disease.

The chain uses TRBV19 and TRBJ2-1, with 8 bases that match TRBD1. Trimming removed 0 bases from V and 7 bases from J; junction bases left unmatched: 5. The germline V gene has CDR1 LNHDA and CDR2 SQIVND (reference sequence). The CDR3 has 15 residues. Here the CDR3 DNA reads TGTGCCAGTAGTATAGACCCGGACAGGGAAAATGAGCAGTTCTTC. Encoded protein: CASSIDPDRENEQFF.

J is TRBJ1-4 and V is TRBV30, with D perhaps matching TRBD1 (6 bases). From germline, CDR1 is GTSNPN and CDR2 SVGIG (reference sequence). This CDR3 region has 15 residues. Trimming shortened V by 1 base and J by 8 bases, and 17 bases separated the two germline ends. CDR3 sequence: CAWSGGGRGGEKLFF. In DNA form, the CDR3 reads TGTGCCTGGAGTGGGGGGGGCAGGGGAGGCGAAAAACTGTTTTTT.

The chain carries TRBV14 and TRBJ2-3; the match to TRBD2 covers 8 bases. The CDR3 is 15 residues long. V dropped 6 bases and J dropped 4; count of bases not matched to a gene: 9. Germline assignment: CDR1 SGHDN and CDR2 FVKESK. The CDR3 is CASSLILAGSDTQYF. The CDR3 coding sequence is TGTGCCAGCAGTCTAATCCTAGCGGGTTCAGATACGCAGTATTTT.

The V and J genes are TRBV7-9 and TRBJ2-5; tentative D call: TRBD1 (5 bases). Looked up from germline, CDR1 is SEHNR and CDR2 is FQNEAQ (reference sequence). V dropped 0 bases and J dropped 4 bases, with 15 bases sitting between them. There are 16 residues in the CDR3. In DNA, the CDR3 is TGTGCCAGCAGCTTAGCCACCCCCTTTCAGGGAGAGACCCAGTACTTC. This sequence encodes CASSLATPFQGETQYF. Combining the CDR3 with reference TRBV7-9 and TRBJ2-5 gives the whole variable domain DTGVSQNPRHKITKRGQNVTFRCDPISEHNRLYWYRQTLGQGPEFLTYFQNEAQLEKSRLLSDRFSAERPKGSFSTLEIQRTEQGDSAMYLCASSLATPFQGETQYFGPGTRLLVL.

This chain joins TRBV30 and TRBJ2-2; D remains ambiguous. Germline CDR1 and CDR2: GTSNPN and SVGIG (reference sequence). This CDR3 contains 12 residues. V shed 3 bases and J shed 7 bases, with 9 bases lying between them. CDR3 protein: CAWRSGYGELFF. CDR3 coding DNA: TGTGCCTGGAGATCCGGGTACGGGGAGCTGTTTTTT.